The T cell receptor beta chain described here comes from a study of CD8+CD57+ T cells in acquired aplastic anemia. Study as a whole: Sorted CD4+ and CD8+ cells yielded roughly 3 ug of DNA on average. Points from the study as a whole: Between patients and controls, 25 to 30 CD8+ CDR3 sequences were found in common. Controls and patients did not differ significantly in CD8+ Simpson's diversity.

For sequencing, patients were chosen who had shown expansion of CD8+CD57+ cells by flow cytometry. Each patient had severe acquired aplastic anemia. Of note for this clonotype: Its antigen is not known.

The CDR3 covers 16 residues. V was pared by 3 bases and J by 7 bases, with 14 bases of the junction left unmatched. Germline V gives CDR1 LNHDA, CDR2 SQIVND (reference sequence). According to the study, genomic DNA was the template for TCR beta VDJ and CDR3 profiling. TCRdb passed the reads through MiXCR, listing each CDR3 protein once. The table lists roughly 120,000 distinct CDR3 sequences, 45% to 60% of them singletons. This TCR was sampled from a human donor with aplastic anemia. Sequenced material: sorted CD4+, CD8+, or CD8+CD57+ T cells (not recorded which) from PBMCs. The chain couples TRBV19 to TRBJ1-2; TRBD1 matches at 7 bases. The CDR3, as DNA: TGTGCCAGTAGTATCTCCCAACGACAGGGCGGTGGTGGCTACACCTTC. Its translation is CASSISQRQGGGGYTF.